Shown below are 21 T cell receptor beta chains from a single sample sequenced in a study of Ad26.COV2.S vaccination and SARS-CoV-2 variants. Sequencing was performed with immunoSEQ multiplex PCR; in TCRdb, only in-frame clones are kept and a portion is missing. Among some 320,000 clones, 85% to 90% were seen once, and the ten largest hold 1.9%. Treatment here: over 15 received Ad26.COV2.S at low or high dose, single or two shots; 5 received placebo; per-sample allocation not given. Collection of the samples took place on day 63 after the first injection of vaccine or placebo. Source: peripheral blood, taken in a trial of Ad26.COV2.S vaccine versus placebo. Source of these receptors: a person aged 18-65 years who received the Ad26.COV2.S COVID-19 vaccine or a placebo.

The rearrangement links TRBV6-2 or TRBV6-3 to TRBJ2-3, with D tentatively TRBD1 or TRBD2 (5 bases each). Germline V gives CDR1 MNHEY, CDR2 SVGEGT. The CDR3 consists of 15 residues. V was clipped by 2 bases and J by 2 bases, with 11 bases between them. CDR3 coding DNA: TGTGCCAGCAGTTACCGGGGACCACCCACAGATACGCAGTATTTT. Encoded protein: CASSYRGPPTDTQYF.

For the CDR3, the DNA is TGTGCCAGTAGCGTCACAGGCTACTACGAGCAGTACTTC. It translates to CASSVTGYYEQYF. The chain employs TRBV19 and TRBJ2-7; a possible D gene is TRBD1 (5 bases). The germline gives CDR1 LNHDA, CDR2 SQIVND (reference sequence). This CDR3 region has 13 residues. The V end was cut by 6 bases, the J end by 3 bases, with 12 bases between.

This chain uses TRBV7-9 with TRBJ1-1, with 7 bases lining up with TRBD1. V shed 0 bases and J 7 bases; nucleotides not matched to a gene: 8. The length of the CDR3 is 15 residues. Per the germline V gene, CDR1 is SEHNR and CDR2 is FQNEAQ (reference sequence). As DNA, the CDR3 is TGTGCCAGCAGCTTAGCGGGCAGGGGGAGAATTGAAGCTTTCTTT. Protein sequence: CASSLAGRGRIEAFF. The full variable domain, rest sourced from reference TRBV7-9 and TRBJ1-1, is DTGVSQNPRHKITKRGQNVTFRCDPISEHNRLYWYRQTLGQGPEFLTYFQNEAQLEKSRLLSDRFSAERPKGSFSTLEIQRTEQGDSAMYLCASSLAGRGRIEAFFGQGTRLTVV.

Written as DNA, the CDR3 is TGTGCCAGCAGTGAAGGGAGGCGACAGCCCCAGCATTTT. The encoded protein is CASSEGRRQPQHF. The V and J genes are TRBV2 and TRBJ1-5; D is undetermined. The CDR3 contains 13 residues. Trimming removed 1 base from V and 7 bases from J, with 8 bases in between. In germline, CDR1 is SNHLY, CDR2 FYNNEI.

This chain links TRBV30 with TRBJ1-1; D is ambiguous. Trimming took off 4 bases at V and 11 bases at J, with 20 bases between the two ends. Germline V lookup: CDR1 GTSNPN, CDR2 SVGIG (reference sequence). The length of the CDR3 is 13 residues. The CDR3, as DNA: TGTGCCTGGAACTCTGACGCCGGCCGAGTCGCTTTCTTT. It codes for CAWNSDAGRVAFF.

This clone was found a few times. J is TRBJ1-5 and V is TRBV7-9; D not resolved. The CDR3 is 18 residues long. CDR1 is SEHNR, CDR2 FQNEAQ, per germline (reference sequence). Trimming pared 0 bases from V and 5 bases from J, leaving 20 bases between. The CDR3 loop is CASSLAPLGWSGDQPQHF. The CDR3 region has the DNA TGTGCCAGCAGCTTAGCTCCCTTAGGTTGGAGCGGGGATCAGCCCCAGCATTTT.

The chain's CDR3 is CASSPAASGDGAYTQYF. The CDR3 nucleotides are TGTGCCAGCAGCCCAGCAGCGAGTGGGGACGGGGCTTATACGCAGTATTTT. V is TRBV7-9 and J is TRBJ2-3; D may correspond to TRBD1 or TRBD2 (5 bases each). This CDR3 has 17 residues. V was trimmed by 5 bases and J by 7 bases, leaving 25 bases between them. Germline values: CDR1 SEHNR, CDR2 FQNEAQ (reference sequence).

This CDR3 reads CASSRGTDNPGFF. CDR3 DNA sequence: TGTGCCAGCAGTAGGGGGACAGACAACCCAGGTTTCTTT. The J gene is TRBJ1-1, the V gene TRBV12-3 or TRBV12-4; 7 nucleotides match TRBD1. With V trimmed by 5 bases and J by 13 bases, 13 bases remained unmatched. The CDR3 spans 13 residues.

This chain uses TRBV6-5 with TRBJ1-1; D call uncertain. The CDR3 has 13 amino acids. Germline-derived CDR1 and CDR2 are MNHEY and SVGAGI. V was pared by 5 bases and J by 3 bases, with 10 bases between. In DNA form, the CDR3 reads TGTGCCAGCAGTCGCGGGGAGGACACTGAAGCTTTCTTT. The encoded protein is CASSRGEDTEAFF.

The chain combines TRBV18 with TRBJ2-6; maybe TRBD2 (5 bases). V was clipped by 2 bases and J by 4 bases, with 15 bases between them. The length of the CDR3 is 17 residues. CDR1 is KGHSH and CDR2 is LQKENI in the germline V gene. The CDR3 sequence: CASSPILGEYGANVLTF. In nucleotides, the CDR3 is TGTGCCAGCTCACCAATTTTGGGAGAATACGGGGCCAACGTCCTGACTTTC.

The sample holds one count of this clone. CDR3 nucleotides: TGTGCCAGCAGTTTACGGACAGGCCTCTTGGCCGGGGAGCTGTTTTTT. It codes for CASSLRTGLLAGELFF. This rearrangement joins TRBV27 to TRBJ2-2; the match to TRBD1 covers 7 bases. Looked up from germline, CDR1 is MNHEY and CDR2 is SMNVEV (reference sequence). V lost 2 bases, J lost 6 bases, and 9 bases stayed unmatched. The CDR3 totals 16 residues.

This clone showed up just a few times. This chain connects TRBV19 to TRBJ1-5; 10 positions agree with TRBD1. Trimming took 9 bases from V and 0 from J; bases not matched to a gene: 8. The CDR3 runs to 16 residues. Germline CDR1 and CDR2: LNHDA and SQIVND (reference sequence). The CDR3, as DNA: TGTGCCAGACCCCCCGACAGGGGGCATAGCAATCAGCCCCAGCATTTT. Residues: CARPPDRGHSNQPQHF.

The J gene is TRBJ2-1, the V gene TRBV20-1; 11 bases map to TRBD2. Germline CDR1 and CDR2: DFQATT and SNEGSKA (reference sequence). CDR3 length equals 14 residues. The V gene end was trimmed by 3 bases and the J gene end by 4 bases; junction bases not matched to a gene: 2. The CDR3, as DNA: TGCAGTGCTAGTAGCGGGGGGGAATACAATGAGCAGTTCTTC. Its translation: CSASSGGEYNEQFF.

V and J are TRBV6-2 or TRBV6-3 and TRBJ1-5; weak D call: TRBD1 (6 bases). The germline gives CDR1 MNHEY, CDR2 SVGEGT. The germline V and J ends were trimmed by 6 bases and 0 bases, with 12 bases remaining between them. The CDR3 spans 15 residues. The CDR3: CASSLTGYSNQPQHF. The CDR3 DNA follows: TGTGCCAGCAGCTTGACAGGTTATAGCAATCAGCCCCAGCATTTT.

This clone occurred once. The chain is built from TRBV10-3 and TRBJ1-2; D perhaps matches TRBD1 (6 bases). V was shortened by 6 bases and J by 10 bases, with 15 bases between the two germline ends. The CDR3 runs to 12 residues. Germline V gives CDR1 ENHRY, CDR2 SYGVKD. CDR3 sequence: CAIRTLQGDYTF. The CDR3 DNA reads TGTGCCATCAGGACTCTACAGGGAGACTACACCTTC.

The CDR3 reads CASSGNTEAFF. Written as DNA, the CDR3 is TGTGCCAGCTCAGGTAACACTGAAGCTTTCTTT. This sequence joins TRBV18 and TRBJ1-1; no firm D call. Trimming pared 5 bases from V and 2 bases from J, leaving 3 bases between. The germline gives CDR1 KGHSH, CDR2 LQKENI. This CDR3 comprises 11 residues. Combining the CDR3 with reference TRBV18 and TRBJ1-1 gives the whole variable domain NAGVMQNPRHLVRRRGQEARLRCSPMKGHSHVYWYRQLPEEGLKFMVYLQKENIIDESGMPKERFSAEFPKEGPSILRIQQVVRGDSAAYFCASSGNTEAFFGQGTRLTVV.

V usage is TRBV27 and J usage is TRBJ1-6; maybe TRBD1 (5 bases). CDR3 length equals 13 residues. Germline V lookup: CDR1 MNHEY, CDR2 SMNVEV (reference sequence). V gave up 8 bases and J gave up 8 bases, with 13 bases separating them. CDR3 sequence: CASAGRIDSPLHF. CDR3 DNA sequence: TGTGCCAGCGCGGGACGGATAGATTCACCCCTCCACTTT.

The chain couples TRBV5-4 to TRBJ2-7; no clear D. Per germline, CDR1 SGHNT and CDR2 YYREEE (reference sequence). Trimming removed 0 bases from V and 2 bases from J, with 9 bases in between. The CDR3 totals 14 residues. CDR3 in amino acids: CASSLENTAYEQYF. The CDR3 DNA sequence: TGTGCCAGCAGCTTGGAAAACACAGCCTACGAGCAGTACTTC.

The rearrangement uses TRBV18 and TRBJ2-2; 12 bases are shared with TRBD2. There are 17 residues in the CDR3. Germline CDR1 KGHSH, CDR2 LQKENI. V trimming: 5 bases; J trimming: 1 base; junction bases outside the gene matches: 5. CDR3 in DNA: TGTGCCAGCTCATCCACTAGCGGGGGGATGAACACCGGGGAGCTGTTTTTT. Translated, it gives CASSSTSGGMNTGELFF.

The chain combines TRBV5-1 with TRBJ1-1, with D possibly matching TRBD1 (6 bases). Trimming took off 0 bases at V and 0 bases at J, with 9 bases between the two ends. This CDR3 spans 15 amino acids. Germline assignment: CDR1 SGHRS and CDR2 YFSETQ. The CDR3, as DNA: TGCGCCAGCAGCTTGGGCGGGACACTGAACACTGAAGCTTTCTTT. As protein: CASSLGGTLNTEAFF.

The CDR3 sequence is CASRATGGTEAFF. Written as DNA, the CDR3 is TGTGCCAGCAGGGCAACTGGGGGCACTGAAGCTTTCTTT. The chain links TRBV6-5 to TRBJ1-1; D is possibly TRBD1 (5 bases). Germline CDR1 and CDR2: MNHEY and SVGAGI. This CDR3 has 13 amino acids. Between the trimmed V and J ends, which lost 6 bases and 4 bases, there was a span of 12 bases.